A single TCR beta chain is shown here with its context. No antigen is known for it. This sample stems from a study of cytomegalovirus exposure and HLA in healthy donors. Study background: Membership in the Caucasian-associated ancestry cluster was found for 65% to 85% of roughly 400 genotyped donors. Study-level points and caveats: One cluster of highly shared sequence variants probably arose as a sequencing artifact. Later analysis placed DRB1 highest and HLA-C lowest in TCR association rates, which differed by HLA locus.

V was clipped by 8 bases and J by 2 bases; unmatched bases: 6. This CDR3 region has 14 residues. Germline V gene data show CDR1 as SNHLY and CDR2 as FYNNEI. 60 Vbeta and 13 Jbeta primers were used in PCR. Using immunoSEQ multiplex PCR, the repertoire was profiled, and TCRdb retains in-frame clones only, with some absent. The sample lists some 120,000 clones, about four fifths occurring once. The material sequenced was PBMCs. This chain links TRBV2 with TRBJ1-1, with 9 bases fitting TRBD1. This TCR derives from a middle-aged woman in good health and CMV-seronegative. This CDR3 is CASGVGQGNTEAFF. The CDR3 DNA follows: TGTGCCAGCGGCGTGGGACAGGGTAACACTGAAGCTTTCTTT.